This T cell receptor (beta chain) stems from a study of cytomegalovirus exposure and HLA in healthy donors (TCRdb year 2017). Turning to the overall study: According to a later analysis, one platform produced both the approximately 110 validation repertoires and the 670 or so repertoires of the first cohort. The study was designed to test whether signatures of past pathogen exposure could be identified by cataloging public T cell receptors. Besides the first cohort of approximately 670 subjects, a separate validation cohort made up of over 95 different subjects was used. To predict cytomegalovirus infection status, the study combined high-throughput TCR immunosequencing, statistical association of individual TCRs with disease status, and machine learning. What the study reported, not specific to this receptor: The classifier was reported to diagnose cytomegalovirus status with high specificity and sensitivity in both the original cohort and the validation cohort. In vitro tests confirmed that a few of the cytomegalovirus-associated TCR beta chains recognize cytomegalovirus antigens. The authors suggested that the approach could potentially be generalized to other disease states and immunological phenotypes. In a later analysis, TCRs clustered in the first cohort were found to also tend to co-occur in the approximately 110 validation repertoires, with 94% of cluster scores above 0. While some public TCRs were present in many individuals, most TCR sequences turned up only very rarely across donors. In the study, 150 to 200 TCR beta chains were listed as associated with cytomegalovirus. The validation cohort had no HLA typing available for a later analysis, so co-occurrence within that cohort was assessed over all 120 or so repertoires.

Library preparation was by the immunoSEQ multiplex PCR assay. The study's processing was this. A statistical classification framework was developed to diagnose cytomegalovirus status using the catalog of TCR beta chain sequences. TCRdb carries this immuneACCESS record with in-frame sequences only. Its versions omit some clonotypes, under half of them owing to an unresolved V gene in the studies checked, with the rest unexplained. V, J and clone size were drawn from that table, and D and trimming were deduced from the DNA. The sample table holds around 250,000 clones, of which around 90% were seen once. Approximately 0.34% of the sample is held by the ten biggest clonotypes. Concerning this clone: The antigen it binds to is not known. Qualities for individual bases were not recorded, and no much larger clone is one base off.

The donors were included in the validation cohort of some 110 subjects, a group kept apart from the roughly 670-subject first cohort. Per the germline V gene, MDHEN is the CDR1 and SYDVKM is the CDR2. V is cut back by 6 bases and J by 4 bases, with 6 bases in the junction unmatched. The CDR3 contains 14 residues, cysteine and phenylalanine counted. Kept here is only the CDR3 DNA, which spans 42 bases and is read in frame from base 1. The sequence is built from TRBV28 and TRBJ1-2; 9 central bases correspond to TRBD1. Sequenced input: PBMCs. The sequence was collected from a woman between 18 and 30 years old in good health and CMV-seronegative. The CDR3 protein sequence reads: CASSLTDRGYGYTF. The nucleotides are TGTGCCAGCAGCCTTACGGACAGGGGCTATGGCTACACCTTC.